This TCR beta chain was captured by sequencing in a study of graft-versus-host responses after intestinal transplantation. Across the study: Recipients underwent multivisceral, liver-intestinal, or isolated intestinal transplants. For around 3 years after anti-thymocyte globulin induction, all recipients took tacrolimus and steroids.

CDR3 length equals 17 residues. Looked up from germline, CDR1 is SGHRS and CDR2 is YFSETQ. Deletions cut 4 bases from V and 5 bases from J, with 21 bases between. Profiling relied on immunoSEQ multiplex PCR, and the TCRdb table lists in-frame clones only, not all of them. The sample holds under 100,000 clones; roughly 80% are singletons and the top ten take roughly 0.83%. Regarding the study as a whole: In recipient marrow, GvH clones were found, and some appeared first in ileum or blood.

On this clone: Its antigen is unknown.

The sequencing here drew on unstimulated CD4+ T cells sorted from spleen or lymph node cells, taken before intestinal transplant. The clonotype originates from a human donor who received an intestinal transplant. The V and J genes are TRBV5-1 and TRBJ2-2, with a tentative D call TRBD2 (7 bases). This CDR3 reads CASSPGGPLPRTGELFF. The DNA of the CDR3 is TGCGCCAGCAGCCCGGGGGGCCCTCTCCCACGGACCGGGGAGCTGTTTTTT.